This T cell receptor beta chain was identified in a study of shared clonotypes between healthy human individuals. Template for every sorted-subset replicate PCR totaled about 200 ng DNA, some 30,000 T cell genomes. TCRdb's copy holds only in-frame clones and misses some; the assay was immunoSEQ multiplex PCR. This sample yields fewer than 2.5 million clones, of which under 95% are seen a single time; approximately 0.36% belongs to the top ten. All of the donors resided in Nashville, Tennessee, and each was a Caucasian adult. The sample holds one count of this clone. J was trimmed by 7 bases and V by 7 bases; bases with no gene match: 10. The CDR3 extends over 15 amino acids. In germline, CDR1 is MNHNS, CDR2 SASEGT.

The TCR sequence derives from a man aged 18-30 years in good health. Some clones in this sample may be carry-over from other donors' samples. Sequencing input: naive CD4+ T cells from PBMCs. Subset denoted: CD45RA+ positively selected. The genes are TRBV6-1 and TRBJ1-2; TRBD1 aligns across 12 bases. CDR3 loop: CASTGQGAIKLGYTF. The CDR3 bases are TGTGCCAGCACGGGACAGGGGGCGATCAAGCTTGGCTACACCTTC.